The 23 T cell receptor beta chains given below trace back to one sample, sequenced in a study of blood T cell repertoires in COVID-19. Some clones are missing from TCRdb's copy, which holds only in-frame ones; the method was immunoSEQ multiplex PCR. The repertoire holds over 150,000 clones, with 88% as singletons. Sequenced sample: PBMCs or T cells enriched from blood (not recorded which). These receptor sequences come from a woman aged 18-35 years who had recovered from COVID-19.

The rearrangement joins TRBV9 to TRBJ1-5; 10 nucleotides agree with TRBD1. Trimming at V came to 3 bases and at J to 6 bases, leaving 3 bases not matched to a gene. CDR3 length: 14 amino acids. The germline CDR1 and CDR2 sequences are SGDLS and YYNGEE. CDR3 DNA: TGTGCCAGCAGCGGACAGGGGGCAGGTCAGCCCCAGCATTTT. Protein product: CASSGQGAGQPQHF.

The CDR3 bases are TGTGCCATCAGTGGGGCTAGCGGGGCCGACAATGAGCAGTTCTTC. Amino acid sequence: CAISGASGADNEQFF. The chain recombines TRBV10-3 with TRBJ2-1, with 9 bases matching TRBD2. V lost 4 bases and J lost 5; bases outside the gene matches: 6. In germline, CDR1 is ENHRY, CDR2 SYGVKD. CDR3 length: 15 amino acids.

The chain recombines TRBV5-8 with TRBJ2-7; TRBD2 aligns across 10 bases. The CDR3 sequence is 16 residues long. Germline CDR1 and CDR2: SGHTS and YDEGEE. Losses at the gene ends were 4 bases for V and 2 bases for J; bases not matched to a gene: 9. The chain's CDR3 is CASSEGLAYRTYEQYF. CDR3 bases: TGTGCCAGCAGCGAGGGACTAGCGTACCGAACCTACGAGCAGTACTTC.

The chain employs TRBV10-3 and TRBJ2-3, with 9 bases matching TRBD2. The CDR3 is 17 residues long. CDR1 and CDR2 from the germline V gene are ENHRY and SYGVKD. V lost 7 bases and J lost 3; bases outside the gene matches: 14. The CDR3 loop is CAITNLAAGGRTDTQYF. In nucleotides, the CDR3 is TGTGCCATCACCAACTTGGCAGCGGGAGGCCGTACAGATACGCAGTATTTT.

The chain uses TRBV11-2 and TRBJ2-2; 11 nucleotides align to TRBD2. Germline assignment: CDR1 SGHAT and CDR2 FQNNGV. CDR3 length: 16 residues. J was trimmed by 3 bases and V by 4 bases; bases with no gene match: 4. CDR3 sequence reads: CASSWGLAEYTGELFF. CDR3 sequence (DNA): TGTGCCAGCAGCTGGGGACTAGCGGAATACACCGGGGAGCTGTTTTTT.

On this clone itself: One end of the junction does not line up with germline, which may come from a read error. V and J are TRBV7-7 and TRBJ2-5, with unresolved D. The CDR3 consists of 14 residues. Germline CDR1 reads SSHAT; CDR2 reads FNYEAQ (reference sequence). In DNA form, the CDR3 reads TGTGCTAGCAGCTTACTATCATCTACGGAGACCCAGTACTTC. Encoded protein: CASSLLSSTETQYF.

V is TRBV5-1 and J is TRBJ2-1; 7 bases align to TRBD2. From germline, CDR1 is SGHRS and CDR2 YFSETQ. CDR3 length: 15 residues. The V segment lost 4 bases and the J segment 7 bases; nucleotides outside the gene matches: 11. CDR3 coding DNA: TGCGCCAGCAGCGCATTGGGGCGGGAGCAGAATGAGCAGTTCTTC. It translates to CASSALGREQNEQFF.

V is TRBV28 and J is TRBJ2-3; D gene unclear. This CDR3 region has 14 residues. Germline lookup yields CDR1 MDHEN and CDR2 SYDVKM. With 2 bases removed from V and 1 base from J, the gap between germline ends came to 7 bases. The CDR3 reads CASSLGTGTDTQYF. DNA of the CDR3: TGTGCCAGCAGTTTAGGTACAGGCACAGATACGCAGTATTTT.

In this sample, this clone turned up a few times. This rearrangement joins TRBV11-2 to TRBJ1-2, with 10 bases lining up with TRBD1. The CDR3 totals 15 residues. V shed 5 bases and J 7 bases; nucleotides not matched to a gene: 10. Germline CDR1 is SGHAT and CDR2 is FQNNGV. CDR3: CASSPGDRGIRGYTF. CDR3 in DNA: TGTGCCAGCAGCCCGGGGGACAGGGGCATTCGTGGCTACACCTTC.

In this sample, this clone turned up a few times. The chain employs TRBV6-2 or TRBV6-3 and TRBJ2-2, with 10 bases that match TRBD1. The germline V gene encodes CDR1 MNHEY and CDR2 SVGEGT. V was clipped by 5 bases and J by 4 bases; unmatched bases: 10. The CDR3 consists of 17 residues. The chain's CDR3 is CASSRDRGRVSTGELFF. CDR3 DNA: TGTGCCAGCAGTCGGGACAGGGGAAGGGTAAGCACCGGGGAGCTGTTTTTT.

This chain uses TRBV28 with TRBJ2-7; the match to TRBD2 covers 7 bases. CDR1 is MDHEN, CDR2 SYDVKM, per germline. This CDR3 is built from 15 residues. The junction had 13 bases not matched to a gene; V was cut back by 7 bases and J by 4 bases. CDR3 region: CASTEPQRGSYEQYF. The DNA of the CDR3 is TGTGCCAGCACCGAACCCCAGCGGGGTTCTTACGAGCAGTACTTC. Supplemented by reference TRBV28 and TRBJ2-7, the full variable domain reads DVKVTQSSRYLVKRTGEKVFLECVQDMDHENMFWYRQDPGLGLRLIYFSYDVKMKEKGDIPEGYSVSREKKERFSLILESASTNQTSMYLCASTEPQRGSYEQYFGPGTRLTVT.

The chain carries TRBV18 and TRBJ1-2; D unclear. V lost 5 bases and J lost 4, with 11 bases in between. Germline V gene sequence: CDR1 KGHSH, CDR2 LQKENI. CDR3 length: 13 amino acids. This chain's CDR3 is CASSVREGYGYTF. The CDR3, as DNA: TGTGCCAGCTCAGTCCGGGAGGGCTATGGCTACACCTTC.

The table lists this clone with a few counts. The rearrangement joins TRBV11-3 to TRBJ2-2; D unresolved. Per germline, CDR1 SGHNT and CDR2 YENEEA. Deletions cut 5 bases from V and 1 base from J, with 11 bases between. The CDR3 covers 15 residues. CDR3 DNA: TGTGCCAGCAGCCCGCACGAGGAGAACACCGGGGAGCTGTTTTTT. Translation: CASSPHEENTGELFF. The full variable domain, completed using reference TRBV11-3 and TRBJ2-2, is EAGVVQSPRYKIIEKKQPVAFWCNPISGHNTLYWYLQNLGQGPELLIRYENEEAVDDSQLPKDRFSAERLKGVDSTLKIQPAELGDSAVYLCASSPHEENTGELFFGEGSRLTVL.

The V call is TRBV29-1, the J call TRBJ2-7; possibly TRBD2 for D (6 bases). Germline V gene lookup returns CDR1 SQVTM and CDR2 ANQGSEA. The CDR3 spans 13 residues. V gave up 7 bases and J gave up 2 bases, with 15 bases separating them. The CDR3 loop is CSASGGYPYEQYF. The CDR3 coding sequence is TGCAGCGCCTCCGGAGGGTATCCCTACGAGCAGTACTTC.

The chain couples TRBV18 to TRBJ2-1; 8 bases align to TRBD1. J was trimmed by 15 bases and V by 2 bases; bases with no gene match: 15. CDR1 and CDR2 from the germline V gene are KGHSH and LQKENI. This CDR3 comprises 15 residues. The CDR3 here is CASSPRGQEIPRLFF. CDR3 sequence (DNA): TGTGCCAGCTCACCAAGGGGACAGGAGATTCCCCGCCTGTTCTTC.

The chain has TRBV6-5 and TRBJ1-1, with 7 bases fitting TRBD1. Germline-derived CDR1 and CDR2 are MNHEY and SVGAGI. Trimming cost V 4 bases and J 3 bases; bases outside gene matches: 5. This CDR3 region has 14 residues. The CDR3 loop reads CASSWDSGYTEAFF. The CDR3 DNA sequence: TGTGCCAGCAGTTGGGACAGCGGGTACACTGAAGCTTTCTTT.

The chain is built from TRBV19 and TRBJ1-6; D remains ambiguous. The CDR3 extends over 13 amino acids. Trimming took off 4 bases at V and 8 bases at J, with 9 bases between the two ends. Germline V gene sequence: CDR1 LNHDA, CDR2 SQIVND (reference sequence). The CDR3 loop reads CASSTLQDSPLHF. CDR3 coding DNA: TGTGCCAGTAGTACCTTACAAGATTCACCCCTCCACTTT. Full variable domain (remainder filled in from reference TRBV19 and TRBJ1-6): DGGITQSPKYLFRKEGQNVTLSCEQNLNHDAMYWYRQDPGQGLRLIYYSQIVNDFQKGDIAEGYSVSREKKESFPLTVTSAQKNPTAFYLCASSTLQDSPLHFGNGTRLTVT.

This clone turned up a few times. The CDR3 DNA reads TGTGCCAGCAGCTTAGCGCTTTTCGGGGTAGAGCATTTT. Translation gives CASSLALFGVEHF. The rearrangement uses TRBV7-2 and TRBJ1-5; D gene unclear. Germline values: CDR1 SGHTA, CDR2 FQGNSA. The ends were cut back, 0 bases at V and 14 bases at J, with 14 bases in the middle. This CDR3 has 13 residues.

This clone was recorded only once. V and J are TRBV10-1 and TRBJ2-5, with a possible D match to TRBD2 (6 bases). Germline V lookup: CDR1 WNHNN, CDR2 SYGVQD (reference sequence). The V gene lost 2 bases and the J gene lost 1 base, with 8 bases spanning the gap. This CDR3 contains 14 residues. The CDR3 loop reads CASSEGGIQETQYF. The CDR3 region has the DNA TGCGCCAGCAGTGAGGGAGGGATCCAAGAGACCCAGTACTTC.

This chain uses TRBV11-2 with TRBJ2-3; D is ambiguous. The germline CDR1 and CDR2 sequences are SGHAT and FQNNGV. The CDR3 runs to 12 residues. Deletions cut 3 bases from V and 1 base from J, with 2 bases between. The CDR3 loop reads CASSFGTDTQYF. Written as DNA, the CDR3 is TGTGCCAGCAGCTTCGGCACAGATACGCAGTATTTT.

The rearrangement links TRBV19 to TRBJ2-5; tentatively, D is TRBD1 (5 bases). From germline, CDR1 is LNHDA and CDR2 SQIVND (reference sequence). V lost 3 bases, J lost 5 bases, and 13 bases lay in between. The CDR3 runs 14 residues. CDR3 protein: CASSMSGQAETQYF. The CDR3 DNA follows: TGTGCCAGTAGTATGTCAGGGCAGGCGGAGACCCAGTACTTC. Combining the CDR3 with reference TRBV19 and TRBJ2-5 gives the whole variable domain DGGITQSPKYLFRKEGQNVTLSCEQNLNHDAMYWYRQDPGQGLRLIYYSQIVNDFQKGDIAEGYSVSREKKESFPLTVTSAQKNPTAFYLCASSMSGQAETQYFGPGTRLLVL.

This clone was recorded once. Other DNA sequences in the same sample also yield this CDR3. V and J are TRBV29-1 and TRBJ1-2; D remains unclear. CDR1 is SQVTM and CDR2 is ANQGSEA in the germline V gene. V was cut by 0 bases and J by 4 bases, with 6 bases left in between. The CDR3 extends over 12 amino acids. In nucleotides, the CDR3 is TGCAGCGTTGAAGATGGCGGCTATGGCTACACCTTC. It encodes CSVEDGGYGYTF.

The chain is built from TRBV28 and TRBJ1-1; 8 bases agree with TRBD1. This CDR3 comprises 17 residues. Unmatched junction bases numbered 14, after V lost 8 bases and J lost 0 bases. Germline CDR1 and CDR2: MDHEN and SYDVKM. The CDR3 DNA sequence: TGTGCCAGCCCTAGTCGACAGGGGTACCGCATGAACACTGAAGCTTTCTTT. It codes for CASPSRQGYRMNTEAFF.